A selection of T cell receptor beta chains follows, all from one sample in a study of T cell repertoires in cytomegalovirus infection. TCRdb re-called the reads through MiXCR, storing one row per CDR3 protein. The sample consists of some 800,000 distinct CDR3 sequences, 30% to 35% of them appearing once. The antigens these receptors bind are not known. The material was cultured CD8+ T cells from PBMCs, obtained from culture after CMV antigen stimulation. These receptor sequences come from a human donor in good health (CMV status not recorded). Some clones in this sample may be carry-over from other donors' samples. Each CDR3 is given with its conserved first and last residue. The order of the fields is D gene, J gene, clone size, V gene, CDR3 protein, CDR3 DNA. The D gene is left open where the match is weak. Clone sizes are given selectively: once, few, many, or a class where the clone is expanded.

TRBD1	TRBJ2-6	.	TRBV4-3	CASSPTDRGLSGANVLTF	TGCGCCAGCAGCCCGACCGACAGGGGGCTGTCTGGGGCCAACGTCCTGACTTTC
.	TRBJ2-5	few	TRBV7-9	CASSLLDSGHQETQYF	TGTGCCAGCAGCTTACTTGATAGCGGACATCAAGAGACCCAGTACTTC
TRBD1	TRBJ1-5	.	TRBV10-3	CAISGDGQANQPQHF	TGTGCCATCAGTGGGGATGGACAGGCCAATCAGCCCCAGCATTTT
.	TRBJ2-3	few	TRBV2	CATPGTPSTDTQYF	TGTGCCACCCCCGGGACTCCTAGCACAGATACGCAGTATTTT
.	TRBJ2-2	few	TRBV12-3/TRBV12-4	CASIINTGELFF	TGTGCCAGCATTATAAACACCGGGGAGCTGTTTTTT
TRBD2	TRBJ2-4	many	TRBV2	CVGGSGETGAKNIQYF	TGTGTCGGGGGTAGCGGGGAGACGGGAGCCAAAAACATTCAGTACTTC
.	TRBJ1-1	.	TRBV4-1	CASSQGGEAGWNTEALF	TGCGCCAGCAGCCAAGGAGGTGAGGCAGGGTGGAACACTGAAGCTCTCTTT
.	TRBJ2-3	few	TRBV2	CATLAADTQYF	TGTGCCACCTTGGCGGCAGATACGCAGTATTTT
.	TRBJ2-7	.	TRBV15	CATSRPGVDEQYF	TGTGCCACCAGCAGGCCAGGGGTCGACGAGCAGTACTTC
.	TRBJ2-7	.	TRBV5-1	CASSFRQGGRNYEQYF	TGCGCCAGCAGCTTCAGACAGGGAGGGCGAAACTACGAGCAGTACTTC
TRBD1	TRBJ2-1	.	TRBV4-1	CASSHPDWTGGLDEQFF	TGCGCCAGCAGCCACCCCGACTGGACAGGGGGCTTAGATGAGCAGTTCTTC
.	TRBJ1-1	many	TRBV7-9	CASSSEVGKGRNTEAFF	TGTGCCAGCAGCTCCGAGGTCGGCAAGGGTCGGAACACTGAAGCTTTCTTT
TRBD2	TRBJ2-2	.	TRBV6-5	CASSYLPSGGGTGELFF	TGTGCCAGCAGTTACTTACCGAGCGGGGGGGGCACCGGGGAGCTGTTTTTT
.	TRBJ2-5	few	TRBV7-9	CASSLLSRGQETQYF	TGTGCCAGCAGCTTACTTTCAAGGGGCCAAGAGACCCAGTACTTC
.	TRBJ1-1	.	TRBV6-6	CASSVGVEAFF	TGTGCCAGCAGTGTTGGAGTTGAAGCTTTCTTT
.	TRBJ1-5	.	TRBV4-1	CASSQEQYSNQPQHF	TGCGCCAGCAGCCAAGAACAGTATAGCAATCAGCCCCAGCATTTT
.	TRBJ2-1	few	TRBV5-5	CASSLPAYNEQFF	TGTGCCAGCAGCTTGCCGGCCTACAATGAGCAGTTCTTC
TRBD2	TRBJ2-1	.	TRBV12-5	CASGAGTSGEQFF	TGTGCTAGTGGAGCCGGGACTAGCGGTGAGCAGTTCTTC
.	TRBJ1-5	.	TRBV12-3/TRBV12-4	CASSMTRSLNQPQHF	TGTGCCAGCAGTATGACAAGGAGCCTCAATCAGCCCCAGCATTTT
TRBD1	TRBJ1-5	few	TRBV4-1	CASSQVGTGNQPQHF	TGCGCCAGCAGCCAAGTTGGGACAGGGAATCAGCCCCAGCATTTT
.	TRBJ1-1	.	TRBV19	CASNYGDFMNTEAFF	TGTGCCAGTAACTACGGGGACTTCATGAACACTGAAGCTTTCTTT
.	TRBJ1-1	few	TRBV10-2	CASSERKKVNTEAFF	TGCGCCAGCAGTGAAAGAAAGAAGGTGAACACTGAAGCTTTCTTT
TRBD1	TRBJ2-1	.	TRBV23-1	CASSQSFAAGQGENEQFF	TGCGCCAGCAGTCAATCATTCGCGGCGGGACAGGGGGAGAATGAGCAGTTCTTC
TRBD1	TRBJ2-7	many	TRBV7-9	CASSPTGDYEQYF	TGTGCCAGCAGCCCAACAGGGGATTACGAGCAGTACTTC
.	TRBJ1-3	few	TRBV7-2	CASSQPGTYGNTIYF	TGTGCCAGCAGCCAACCCGGGACATACGGAAACACCATATATTTT
.	TRBJ2-2	.	TRBV7-9	CASSGSFWELFF	TGTGCCAGCAGCGGTAGCTTCTGGGAGCTGTTTTTT
.	TRBJ2-5	.	TRBV5-6	CASSFEGAPREETQYF	TGTGCCAGCAGCTTCGAGGGGGCTCCCCGGGAGGAGACCCAGTACTTC
TRBD2	TRBJ2-3	.	TRBV7-6	CASSPRGGTQYF	TGTGCCAGCAGCCCGCGGGGGGGCACGCAGTATTTT
TRBD1	TRBJ2-7	few	TRBV5-4	CASSNRGTDRVPYEQYF	TGTGCCAGCAGCAACCGTGGTACGGACAGGGTCCCCTACGAGCAGTACTTC
.	TRBJ2-7	.	TRBV7-9	CASRFTGSLYYEQYF	TGTGCCAGCAGGTTCACGGGCTCATTATACTACGAGCAGTACTTC
.	TRBJ2-5	.	TRBV7-6	CASSFSQTGGETQYF	TGTGCCAGCAGCTTCTCACAGACAGGAGGAGAGACCCAGTACTTC
TRBD2	TRBJ2-5	few	TRBV28	CASSLIAVSPGGETQYF	TGTGCCAGCAGCTTAATCGCCGTATCCCCCGGGGGGGAGACCCAGTACTTC
.	TRBJ1-5	few	TRBV9	CASSVGGGGQPQHF	TGTGCCAGCAGCGTTGGGGGGGGCGGTCAGCCCCAGCATTTT
.	TRBJ1-2	.	TRBV5-1	CASSLGQAGGYTF	TGCGCCAGCAGCTTGGGGCAGGCCGGGGGCTACACCTTC
.	TRBJ2-1	.	TRBV27	CASSLTYRGRSYNEQFF	TGTGCCAGCAGCCTTACTTACCGGGGGAGGTCCTACAATGAGCAGTTCTTC
TRBD2	TRBJ2-1	once	TRBV6-8	CASRSTSGMNHNEQFF	TGTGCCAGCAGATCGACTAGCGGGATGAACCACAATGAGCAGTTCTTC
TRBD2	TRBJ2-1	many	TRBV7-6	CASSSPGTTPGEQFF	TGTGCCAGCAGCTCCCCCGGGACTACTCCGGGAGAGCAGTTCTTC
.	TRBJ1-5	.	TRBV6-5	CASSLDGPNQPQHF	TGTGCCAGCTCATTAGACGGACCCAATCAGCCCCAGCATTTT
.	TRBJ2-5	.	TRBV3-1	CASSQGGAIQETQYF	TGTGCCAGCAGCCAAGGGGGGGCCATCCAAGAGACCCAGTACTTC
TRBD2	TRBJ2-1	.	TRBV29-1	CSVDRLAGGNEQFF	TGCAGCGTTGACAGGCTAGCGGGCGGTAATGAGCAGTTCTTC
.	TRBJ1-1	.	TRBV6-2/TRBV6-3	CASSDRQATEAFF	TGTGCCAGCAGTGACCGACAGGCCACTGAAGCTTTCTTT
TRBD2	TRBJ2-1	few	TRBV2	CASSDRGGLNEQFF	TGTGCCAGCAGTGATCGGGGGGGGCTCAATGAGCAGTTCTTC
.	TRBJ1-6	.	TRBV27	CASRRGYNSPLHF	TGTGCCAGCCGACGCGGGTATAATTCACCCCTCCACTTT
.	TRBJ1-4	.	TRBV4-1	CASSQPGGEKLFF	TGCGCCAGCAGCCAACCGGGTGGTGAAAAACTGTTTTTT
.	TRBJ1-1	few	TRBV4-3	CASSQDGGPGTEAFF	TGCGCCAGCAGCCAAGATGGGGGGCCAGGGACTGAAGCTTTCTTT
.	TRBJ2-1	.	TRBV6-2/TRBV6-3	CASSYSWGVEQFF	TGTGCCAGCAGTTACTCGTGGGGGGTGGAGCAGTTCTTC
.	TRBJ2-3	few	TRBV6-2/TRBV6-3	CASMVGRSRTDTQYF	TGTGCCAGCATGGTCGGAAGGAGCCGCACAGATACGCAGTATTTT
TRBD1	TRBJ1-5	many	TRBV7-8	CASSSTGGAGQPQHF	TGTGCCAGCAGCTCCACAGGGGGCGCGGGGCAGCCCCAGCATTTT
TRBD1	TRBJ2-3	many	TRBV28	CASSSPGQGKAGDTQYF	TGTGCCAGCAGTTCACCCGGACAGGGCAAAGCAGGAGATACGCAGTATTTT
.	TRBJ1-2	.	TRBV12-3/TRBV12-4	CASSLDRYGGYTF	TGTGCCAGCAGTTTAGACAGATATGGCGGCTACACCTTC
.	TRBJ1-1	.	TRBV7-9	CASSLTGDEAFF	TGTGCCAGCAGCTTAACGGGAGATGAAGCTTTCTTT
TRBD1	TRBJ1-2	many	TRBV7-6	CASSSNRGGGYTF	TGTGCCAGCAGCTCCAACAGGGGTGGAGGCTACACCTTC
.	TRBJ1-1	.	TRBV27	CASSPRGGVMNTEAFF	TGTGCCAGCAGTCCGAGGGGGGGGGTGATGAACACTGAAGCTTTCTTT
.	TRBJ1-5	few	TRBV12-3/TRBV12-4	CASSSKDRDTDQPQHF	TGTGCCAGCAGTTCAAAGGACCGGGACACCGATCAGCCCCAGCATTTT
.	TRBJ2-5	many	TRBV12-3/TRBV12-4	CASSLGTEPRDPVLRPRETQYF	.